This is a list of T cell receptor beta chains from one sample in a study of blood T cell repertoires in COVID-19. The table came from immunoSEQ multiplex PCR; TCRdb's copy has only in-frame clones and leaves some out. The repertoire holds just over 80,000 clones, with approximately 90% as singletons. Sequencing input: PBMCs or T cells enriched from blood (not recorded which). Receptors originate from a woman between 45 and 60 years old with acute COVID-19. CDR3s include the opening cysteine and the closing phenylalanine or tryptophan. Fields, in order: clone size, D gene, J gene, V gene, CDR3 DNA, CDR3 protein. D genes are given only for firm matches. Clone size is given for some rows only: seen once, a few or many times, or a class if the clone is expanded.

once | TRBD1 | TRBJ2-7 | TRBV2 | TGTGCCAGCAGAGGGGGACAGATCGAGCAGTACTTC | CASRGGQIEQYF
. | TRBD1 | TRBJ1-1 | TRBV2 | TGTGCCAGCACGCGGGACAGGGACTCGAACACTGAAGCTTTCTTT | CASTRDRDSNTEAFF
. | . | TRBJ2-2 | TRBV12-1 | TGTGCCAGCAGGTTGGAGGGGCTAGTTGGGACCGGGGAGCTGTTTTTT | CASRLEGLVGTGELFF
. | . | TRBJ1-3 | TRBV7-9 | TGTGCCAGCAGCTCGGGACACTCTGGAAACACCATATATTTT | CASSSGHSGNTIYF
. | . | TRBJ1-3 | TRBV4-3 | TGCGCCAGCAGCCCGGAGCCAAAAAGGGGAAACACCATATATTTT | CASSPEPKRGNTIYF
. | . | TRBJ2-1 | TRBV13 | TGTGCCAGCAGCTTAGGGAGAACCTACAATGAGCAGTTCTTC | CASSLGRTYNEQFF
once | . | TRBJ2-7 | TRBV11-3 | TGTGCCAGCAGCTTTAACAGGATCCCCTCCTACGAGCAGTACTTC | CASSFNRIPSYEQYF
. | . | TRBJ2-3 | TRBV5-1 | TGCGCCAGCAGCTCAGACACAGATACGCAGTATTTT | CASSSDTDTQYF
. | TRBD2 | TRBJ2-1 | TRBV24-1 | TGTGCCACCAGTGATTCGACTAGCGGGAGTGTCCATGAGCAGTTCTTC | CATSDSTSGSVHEQFF
. | . | TRBJ2-1 | TRBV6-1 | TGTGCCAGCAGTGATTCGGTGGTCTCCTACAATGAGCAGTTCTTC | CASSDSVVSYNEQFF
. | TRBD1 | TRBJ1-2 | TRBV9 | TGTGCCAGCAGCGGACAGGGAGGCTATGGCTACACCTTC | CASSGQGGYGYTF
. | . | TRBJ2-3 | TRBV5-4 | TGTGCCAGCAGCTTGAGCGGGAGCACAGATACGCAGTATTTT | CASSLSGSTDTQYF
. | TRBD1 | TRBJ2-6 | TRBV7-9 | TGTGCCAGCAGCTTTTACCTGGGACAGGGGGCCAACGTCCTGACTTTC | CASSFYLGQGANVLTF
. | . | TRBJ1-2 | TRBV3-1/TRBV3-2 | TGTGCCAGCAGCCAAGAGGAGGCCAGCCGGTTAAGTGGCTACACCTTC | CASSQEEASRLSGYTF
. | TRBD1 | TRBJ2-2 | TRBV10-3 | TGTGCCATCAGCCGGACAGGCTCCACCGGGGAGCTGTTTTTT | CAISRTGSTGELFF
. | . | TRBJ1-5 | TRBV7-6 | TGTGCCAGCAGCTTAGGACAGAAAGTCAGCAATCAGCCCCAGCATTTT | CASSLGQKVSNQPQHF
. | . | TRBJ2-7 | TRBV7-9 | TGTGCCAGCAGCTTAGAGACAGTCTACGAGCAGTACTTC | CASSLETVYEQYF
. | . | TRBJ2-7 | TRBV4-3 | TGCGCCAGCAGCCAAGTCACAGGGATCCACGAGCAGTACTTC | CASSQVTGIHEQYF
few | . | TRBJ1-6 | TRBV5-1 | TGCGCCAGCAGCTTGGCGGGGGAAACTAATTCACCCCTCCACTTT | CASSLAGETNSPLHF
. | . | TRBJ2-5 | TRBV7-2 | TGTGCCAGCAGCTTAGAGGGGTGGCAAGAGACCCAGTACTTC | CASSLEGWQETQYF
. | TRBD1 | TRBJ1-6 | TRBV3-1/TRBV3-2 | TGTGCCAGCAGCCAAGGTGGACAGGGGAGGTCACCCCTCCACTTT | CASSQGGQGRSPLHF
. | . | TRBJ2-7 | TRBV30 | TGTGCCTGGAGTTCGGGTAGAAACTACGAGCAGTACTTC | CAWSSGRNYEQYF
. | TRBD1 | TRBJ2-2 | TRBV19 | TGTGCCAGTAGTGCGGACAGGGGTGACACCGGGGAGCTGTTTTTT | CASSADRGDTGELFF
. | . | TRBJ2-6 | TRBV7-2 | TGTGCCAGCAGCCCTTACCTCGCCCGGGGGGCCAACGTCCTGACTTTC | CASSPYLARGANVLTF
. | . | TRBJ1-1 | TRBV3-1/TRBV3-2 | TGTGCCAGCAGCTTCGCCAGGGGAGCTGGGGCTTTCTTT | CASSFARGAGAFF
once | . | TRBJ2-5 | TRBV6-5 | TGTGCCAGCAGTTCACATGGGCGGGGGCGGCAAGAGACCCAGTACTTC | CASSSHGRGRQETQYF
. | . | TRBJ2-1 | TRBV3-1/TRBV3-2 | TGTGCCAGCAGCCACCAAAGGGGATCTGCTCAGTTCTTC | CASSHQRGSAQFF
. | . | TRBJ2-1 | TRBV30 | TGTGCCTGGAGTGGAGGTTATGAGCAGTTCTTC | CAWSGGYEQFF